One sample yielded the 11 T cell receptor beta chains listed below, sequenced in a study of prognosis after radiotherapy for stage I lung cancer. The study amplified the TCR beta CDR3 region from genomic DNA. This amplification was carried out by two rounds of multiplex PCR. The use of primers specific to each TRBV and TRBJ gene characterized first-round PCR. TCRdb re-analysed the multiplex PCR reads in MiXCR, keeping a single row per CDR3 protein. The sample contains about 17,000 distinct CDR3 sequences, approximately 17% of which appear only once. Sequencing used PBMCs, obtained before or after stereotactic body radiation therapy (not recorded which). The receptor set was obtained from a donor aged 50 or older with non-small cell lung cancer.

About this clonotype itself: With a far larger clone one base away, a read error is the likely cause. The rearrangement joins TRBV13 to TRBJ2-5; 10 bases line up with TRBD1. The J call is in doubt because the DNA end fits TRBJ2-1 better. The germline CDR1 and CDR2 sequences are PRHDT and FYEKMQ (reference sequence). The CDR3 length is 15 residues. CDR3 residues: CTSSLSGQGNNEQFF. The CDR3 DNA is TGTACCAGCAGCTTATCGGGACAGGGGAACAATGAGCAGTTCTTC.

This clonotype was recorded at least ten times. The chain employs TRBV10-3 and TRBJ2-7, with 11 bases lining up with TRBD2. The CDR3 covers 17 residues. Per the germline V gene, CDR1 is ENHRY and CDR2 is SYGVKD. The V gene end was trimmed by 2 bases and the J gene end by 5 bases; junction bases not matched to a gene: 11. CDR3 protein: CAISEAGGGLAGHEQYF. The CDR3 DNA sequence: TGTGCCATCAGTGAGGCAGGGGGCGGACTAGCGGGCCACGAGCAGTACTTC.

This clonotype occurred many times. The chain carries TRBV12-5 and TRBJ2-3; TRBD2 matches at 10 bases. Germline CDR1 reads LGHNT; CDR2 reads FRNRAP. The junction had 6 bases not matched to a gene; V was cut back by 8 bases and J by 4 bases. CDR3 length: 14 residues. The CDR3 loop is CASSTSGAADTQYF. The DNA for the CDR3 is TGTGCTAGTTCAACTAGCGGGGCTGCAGATACGCAGTATTTT. The full variable domain, in which reference TRBV12-5 and TRBJ2-3 provide the parts outside the CDR3, is DARVTQTPRHKVTEMGQEVTMRCQPILGHNTVFWYRQTMMQGLELLAYFRNRAPLDDSGMPKDRFSAEMPDATLATLKIQPSEPRDSAVYFCASSTSGAADTQYFGPGTRLTVL.

This clonotype was seen at least ten times. The V gene is TRBV6-1, the J gene TRBJ1-4; D might be TRBD1 (5 bases). The CDR3 runs 11 residues. The ends were cut back, 4 bases at V and 10 bases at J, with 7 bases in the middle. The germline gives CDR1 MNHNS, CDR2 SASEGT. Written as DNA, the CDR3 is TGTGCCAGCAGTGGGACACCAAAACTGTTTTTT. It codes for CASSGTPKLFF.

This clonotype appeared many times. V is TRBV4-2 and J is TRBJ2-3, with 9 bases aligning to TRBD1. The CDR3 has 15 residues. Trimming at V came to 4 bases and at J to 2 bases, leaving 4 bases not matched to a gene. Germline V gene sequence: CDR1 LGHNA, CDR2 YNFKEQ. CDR3 protein: CASSLGTGNTDTQYF. The DNA of the CDR3 is TGTGCCAGCAGCCTTGGGACAGGGAACACAGATACGCAGTATTTT.

Many counts were recorded for this clonotype. The rearrangement joins TRBV7-6 to TRBJ2-5; a possible D gene is TRBD2 (6 bases). CDR1 and CDR2 from the germline V gene are SGHVS and FNYEAQ. CDR3 length: 15 residues. Trimming removed 4 bases from V and 5 bases from J, with 17 bases in between. CDR3 bases: TGTGCCAGCAGCTCCTCTGCTAGCGCGTGGGAGACCCAGTACTTC. Its protein is CASSSSASAWETQYF.

This clonotype was found many times. The rearrangement joins TRBV20-1 to TRBJ2-1, with 8 positions matching TRBD2. This CDR3 has 14 residues. The V gene end was trimmed by 5 bases and the J gene end by 2 bases; junction bases not matched to a gene: 5. CDR1 is DFQATT and CDR2 is SNEGSKA in the germline V gene (reference sequence). CDR3 DNA sequence: TGCAGTGCTCGGAGCGGGAGAACCTACAATGAGCAGTTCTTC. Translating gives CSARSGRTYNEQFF.

This clonotype was seen repeatedly, ten times or more. The genes are TRBV7-2 and TRBJ2-5; D possibly uses TRBD1 or TRBD2 (5 bases each). The germline gives CDR1 SGHTA, CDR2 FQGNSA. V lost 5 bases to trimming and J lost 4 bases, with 11 bases between them. The CDR3 contains 13 residues. The CDR3 sequence is CASSRGVSETQYF. Written as DNA, the CDR3 is TGTGCCAGCAGCAGGGGAGTATCAGAGACCCAGTACTTC.

This clonotype occurred many times. The rearrangement joins TRBV20-1 to TRBJ1-1; D is unclear. The CDR3 totals 15 residues. The ends were cut back, 5 bases at V and 3 bases at J, with 19 bases in the middle. Germline CDR1 reads DFQATT; CDR2 reads SNEGSKA (reference sequence). As DNA, the CDR3 is TGCAGTGCTGACCCCGCTACTCCAACTTACACTGAAGCTTTCTTT. Encoded protein: CSADPATPTYTEAFF.

The chain links TRBV12-3 or TRBV12-4 to TRBJ2-7; D ambiguous. The CDR3 is made up of 13 amino acids. Trimming cost V 2 bases and J 6 bases, with 11 bases left between them. This chain's CDR3 is CASSLRSWAEQYF. DNA for the CDR3: TGTGCCAGCAGTTTAAGAAGCTGGGCCGAGCAGTACTTC.

The chain joins TRBV7-6 to TRBJ2-7, with D possibly called TRBD1 or TRBD2 (5 bases each). Trimming shortened V by 5 bases and J by 4 bases, and 18 bases separated the two germline ends. The CDR3 is 15 residues long. In germline, CDR1 is SGHVS, CDR2 FNYEAQ. CDR3 sequence: CASSLGHGEIYEQYV. The CDR3, as DNA: TGTGCCAGCAGCCTCGGACATGGGGAGATATACGAGCAGTACGTC.